The next 14 T cell receptor beta chains were all read from a single sample in a study of T cells of healthy individuals. TCRdb passed the 5' RACE reads through MiXCR, listing each CDR3 protein once. The sample lists 50,000 to 55,000 distinct CDR3 sequences, 14% to 15% occurring once. These receptors were taken from a human donor in good health.

This clonotype was seen many times. This rearrangement joins TRBV11-2 to TRBJ1-1; 9 bases match TRBD1. The CDR3 is 14 amino acids. Trimming cost V 4 bases and J 5 bases; bases outside gene matches: 5. Germline loops: CDR1 SGHAT, CDR2 FQNNGV. The CDR3 DNA reads as TGTGCCAGCAGCTCCCACAGGGGGCGGACTGAAGCTTTCTTT. As protein: CASSSHRGRTEAFF.

The table lists this clonotype with many counts. This chain joins TRBV20-1 and TRBJ2-1, with D tentatively TRBD1 (5 bases). Germline assignment: CDR1 DFQATT and CDR2 SNEGSKA (reference sequence). The CDR3 consists of 13 residues. Trimming took off 6 bases at V and 2 bases at J, with 11 bases between the two ends. Here the CDR3 DNA reads TGCAGTGCCCCAGGGCTAGCCTACAATGAGCAGTTCTTC. It is translated as CSAPGLAYNEQFF.

This clonotype was recorded many times. This chain joins TRBV7-2 and TRBJ2-1; 8 bases map to TRBD1. Germline CDR1 SGHTA, CDR2 FQGNSA. V trimming: 5 bases; J trimming: 0 bases; junction bases outside the gene matches: 3. This CDR3 has 15 residues. CDR3 sequence (DNA): TGTGCCAGCAGCCGGGACAGGAACTCCTACAATGAGCAGTTCTTC. Its protein product is CASSRDRNSYNEQFF.

About this clonotype itself: The junction departs from the called germline gene at one end, perhaps through a read error. V gene TRBV7-2 combines with J gene TRBJ2-1; tentatively, D is TRBD1 or TRBD2 (5 bases each). This CDR3 is 13 amino acids long. CDR1 and CDR2 (germline): SGHTA, FQGNSA. CDR3 DNA: TGTGCCAGCAGCTTAGGTGACTGGGGGATTCGAGTCTTC. Its translation is CASSLGDWGIRVF.

The rearrangement joins TRBV9 to TRBJ2-5, with D maybe TRBD1 (6 bases). CDR1 is SGDLS and CDR2 is YYNGEE in the germline V gene. CDR3 size: 14 residues. Trimming stripped 4 bases from V and 5 bases from J, with 15 bases between. CDR3 in DNA: TGTGCCAGCAGCCCTCGTAGACAGGAGGAGACCCAGTACTTC. It codes for CASSPRRQEETQYF.

This clonotype came up many times. This chain joins TRBV5-5 and TRBJ2-5; D unclear. Germline-derived CDR1 and CDR2 are SGHKS and YYEKEE (reference sequence). The CDR3 sequence is 12 residues long. The V gene lost 3 bases and the J gene lost 3 bases, with 6 bases spanning the gap. CDR3 DNA sequence: TGTGCCAGCAGCTCCCAAAAAGAGACCCAGTACTTC. Its translation: CASSSQKETQYF. The entire variable domain, with the rest obtained from reference TRBV5-5 and TRBJ2-5, is as follows: DAGVTQSPTHLIKTRGQQVTLRCSPISGHKSVSWYQQVLGQGPQFIFQYYEKEERGRGNFPDRFSARQFPNYSSELNVNALLLGDSALYLCASSSQKETQYFGPGTRLLVL.

This clonotype showed up many times. The DNA for the CDR3 is TGCGCCAGCAGCCCGCTTGCAGCAGGCTCCTACGAGCAGTACTTC. This encodes CASSPLAAGSYEQYF. The gene calls are TRBV5-1 and TRBJ2-7; no clear D. With 4 bases removed from V and 0 bases from J, the gap between germline ends came to 14 bases. The CDR3 contains 15 residues. The germline V gene encodes CDR1 SGHRS and CDR2 YFSETQ.

The rearrangement uses TRBV2 and TRBJ2-5, with 14 bases identical to TRBD2. The V gene's germline CDR1 is SNHLY and CDR2 FYNNEI. The CDR3 runs to 17 residues. The J segment lost 1 base and the V segment lost 6 bases, leaving 7 bases of the junction unmatched. CDR3 sequence: CASSVAGLAGGQETQYF. As DNA, the CDR3 is TGTGCCAGCAGCGTAGCCGGACTAGCGGGGGGCCAAGAGACCCAGTACTTC.

This clonotype was observed many times. CDR3 coding DNA: TGTGCCAGCAGCCAAGCGTACAGAACCTACGAGCAGTACTTC. It translates to CASSQAYRTYEQYF. The chain has TRBV3-1 and TRBJ2-7; no clear D. Deletions cut 1 base from V and 2 bases from J, with 9 bases between. CDR1 is LGHDT and CDR2 is YNNKEL in the germline V gene (reference sequence). This CDR3 spans 14 amino acids.

This clonotype turned up a few times. The V gene is TRBV5-1, the J gene TRBJ2-5, with a possible D match to TRBD2 (6 bases). CDR3 length: 15 residues. Germline V gives CDR1 SGHRS, CDR2 YFSETQ. Trimming left V 3 bases short and J 4 bases short, with 16 bases between. The CDR3 loop reads CASSYGTSRGETQYF. The CDR3 DNA reads as TGCGCCAGCAGCTACGGGACTTCTCGGGGAGAGACCCAGTACTTC.

The table lists this clonotype with a few counts. The rearrangement joins TRBV4-3 to TRBJ2-3; D unresolved. The CDR3 has 15 residues. Trimming cost V 0 bases and J 1 base, with 8 bases left between them. Germline V gene data show CDR1 as LGHNA and CDR2 as YSLEER. CDR3 nucleotide sequence: TGCGCCAGCAGCCAAGATCGGGCGCGCACAGATACGCAGTATTTT. It is translated as CASSQDRARTDTQYF.

This clonotype is medium-sized (0.01 to 0.1%) in the sample. Here the CDR3 DNA reads TGTGCCACCGCGGACATGAGCCCCTACGAGCAGTACTTC. It translates to CATADMSPYEQYF. The chain uses TRBV6-1 and TRBJ2-7; maybe TRBD1 (5 bases). The CDR3 runs 13 residues. V lost 10 bases, J lost 2 bases, and 15 bases lay in between. Germline V gives CDR1 MNHNS, CDR2 SASEGT.

This clonotype showed up many times. This chain connects TRBV7-2 to TRBJ2-3; no firm D call. V was cut by 5 bases and J by 6 bases, with 18 bases left in between. This CDR3 contains 15 residues. The V gene's germline CDR1 is SGHTA and CDR2 FQGNSA. CDR3 sequence (DNA): TGTGCCAGCAGCCGAATAGGGTACCCGATCGATACGCAGTATTTT. The encoded protein is CASSRIGYPIDTQYF.

A few counts support this clonotype. The chain links TRBV12-5 to TRBJ1-6, with D perhaps matching TRBD1 (6 bases). V lost 5 bases, J lost 5 bases, and 10 bases lay in between. Germline V gene lookup returns CDR1 LGHNT and CDR2 FRNRAP. The CDR3 sequence is 14 residues long. CDR3: CASGPGHHNSPLHF. Written as DNA, the CDR3 is TGTGCTAGTGGTCCGGGACATCATAATTCACCCCTCCACTTT.